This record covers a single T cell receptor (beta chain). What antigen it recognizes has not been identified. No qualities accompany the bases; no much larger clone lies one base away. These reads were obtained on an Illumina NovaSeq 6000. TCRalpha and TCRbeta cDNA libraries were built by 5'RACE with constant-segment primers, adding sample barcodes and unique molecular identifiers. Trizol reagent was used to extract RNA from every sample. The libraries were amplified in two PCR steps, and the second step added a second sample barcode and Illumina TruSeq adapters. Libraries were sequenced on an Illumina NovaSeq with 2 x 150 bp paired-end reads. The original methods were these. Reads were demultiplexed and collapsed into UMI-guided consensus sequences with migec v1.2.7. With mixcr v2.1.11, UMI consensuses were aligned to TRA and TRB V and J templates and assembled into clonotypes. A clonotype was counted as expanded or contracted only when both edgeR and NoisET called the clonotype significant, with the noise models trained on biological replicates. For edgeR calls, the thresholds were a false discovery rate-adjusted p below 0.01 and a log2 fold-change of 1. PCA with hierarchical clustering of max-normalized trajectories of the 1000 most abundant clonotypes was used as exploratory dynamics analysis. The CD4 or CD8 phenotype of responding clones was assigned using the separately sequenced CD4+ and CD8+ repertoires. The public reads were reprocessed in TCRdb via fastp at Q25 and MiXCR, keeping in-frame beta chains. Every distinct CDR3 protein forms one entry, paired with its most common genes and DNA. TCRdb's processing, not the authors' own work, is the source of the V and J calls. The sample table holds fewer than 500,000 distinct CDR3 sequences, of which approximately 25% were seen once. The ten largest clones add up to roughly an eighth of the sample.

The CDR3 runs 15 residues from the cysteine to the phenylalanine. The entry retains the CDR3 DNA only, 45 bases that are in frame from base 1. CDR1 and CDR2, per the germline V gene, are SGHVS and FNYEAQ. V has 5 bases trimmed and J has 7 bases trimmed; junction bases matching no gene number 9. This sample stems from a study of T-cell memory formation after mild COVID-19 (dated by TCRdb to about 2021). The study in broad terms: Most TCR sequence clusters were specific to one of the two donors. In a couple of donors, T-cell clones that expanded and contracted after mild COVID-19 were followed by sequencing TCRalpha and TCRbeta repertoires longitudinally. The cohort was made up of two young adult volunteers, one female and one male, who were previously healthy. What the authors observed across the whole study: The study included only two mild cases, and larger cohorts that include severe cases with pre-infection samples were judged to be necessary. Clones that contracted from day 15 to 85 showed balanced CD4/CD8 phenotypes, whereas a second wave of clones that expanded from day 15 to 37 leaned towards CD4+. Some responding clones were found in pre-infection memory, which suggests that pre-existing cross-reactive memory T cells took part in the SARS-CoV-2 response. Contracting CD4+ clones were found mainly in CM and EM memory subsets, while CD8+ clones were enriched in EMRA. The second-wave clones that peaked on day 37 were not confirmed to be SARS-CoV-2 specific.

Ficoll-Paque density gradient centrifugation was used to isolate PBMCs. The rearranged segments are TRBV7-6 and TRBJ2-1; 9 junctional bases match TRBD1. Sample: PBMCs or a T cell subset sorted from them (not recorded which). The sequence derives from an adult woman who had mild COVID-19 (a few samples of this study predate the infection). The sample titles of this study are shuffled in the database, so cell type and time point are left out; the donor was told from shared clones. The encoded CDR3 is CASSLPGDRANEQFF. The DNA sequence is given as TGTGCCAGCAGCCTACCGGGGGACAGGGCGAATGAGCAGTTCTTC.